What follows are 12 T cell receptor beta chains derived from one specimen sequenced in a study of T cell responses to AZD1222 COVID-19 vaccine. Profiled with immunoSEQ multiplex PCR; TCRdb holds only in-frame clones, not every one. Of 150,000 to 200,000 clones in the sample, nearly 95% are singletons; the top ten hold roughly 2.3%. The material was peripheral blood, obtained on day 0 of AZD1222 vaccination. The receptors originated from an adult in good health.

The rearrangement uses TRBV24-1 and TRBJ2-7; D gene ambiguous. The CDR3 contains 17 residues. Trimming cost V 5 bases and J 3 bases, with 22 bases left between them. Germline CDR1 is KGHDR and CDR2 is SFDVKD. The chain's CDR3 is CATSAHPDVFMLYEQYF. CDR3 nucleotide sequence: TGTGCCACCAGTGCCCACCCGGACGTCTTCATGCTCTACGAGCAGTACTTC.

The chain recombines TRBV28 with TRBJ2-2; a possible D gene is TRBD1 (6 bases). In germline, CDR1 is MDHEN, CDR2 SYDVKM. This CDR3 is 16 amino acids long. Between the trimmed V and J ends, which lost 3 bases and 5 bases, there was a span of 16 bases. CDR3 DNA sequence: TGTGCCAGCAGTTTCCACATCCAGGGGCAGACCGGGGAGCTGTTTTTT. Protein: CASSFHIQGQTGELFF.

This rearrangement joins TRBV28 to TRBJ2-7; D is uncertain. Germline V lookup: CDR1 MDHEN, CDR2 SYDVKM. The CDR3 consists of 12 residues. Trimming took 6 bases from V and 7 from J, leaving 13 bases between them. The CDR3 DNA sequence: TGTGCCAGCAGCCAAAACCCACTTGAGCAGTACTTC. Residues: CASSQNPLEQYF.

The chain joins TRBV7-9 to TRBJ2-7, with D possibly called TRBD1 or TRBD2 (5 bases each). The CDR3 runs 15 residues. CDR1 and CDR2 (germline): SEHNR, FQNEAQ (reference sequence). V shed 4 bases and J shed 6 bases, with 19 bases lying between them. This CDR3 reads CASSYSGLRLREQYF. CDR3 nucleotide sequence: TGTGCCAGCAGCTACTCAGGGCTAAGACTACGCGAGCAGTACTTC.

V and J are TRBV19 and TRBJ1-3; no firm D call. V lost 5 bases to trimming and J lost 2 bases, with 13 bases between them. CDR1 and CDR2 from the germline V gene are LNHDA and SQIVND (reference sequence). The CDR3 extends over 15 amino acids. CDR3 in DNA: TGTGCCAGTAGTGGGCAAGGGAGCCCTGGAAACACCATATATTTT. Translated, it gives CASSGQGSPGNTIYF.

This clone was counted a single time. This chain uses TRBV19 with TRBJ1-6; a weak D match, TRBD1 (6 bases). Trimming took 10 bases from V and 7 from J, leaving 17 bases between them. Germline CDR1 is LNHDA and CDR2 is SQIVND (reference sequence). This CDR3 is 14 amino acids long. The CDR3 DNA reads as TGTGCCACTGGGGGCCGGGACAAGAATTCACCCCTCCACTTT. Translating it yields CATGGRDKNSPLHF.

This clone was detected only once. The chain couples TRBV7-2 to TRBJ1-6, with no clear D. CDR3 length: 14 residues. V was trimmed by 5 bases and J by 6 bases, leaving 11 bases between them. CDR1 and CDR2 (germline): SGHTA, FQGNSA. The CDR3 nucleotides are TGTGCCAGCAGCCTGGACGGGATTAATTCACCCCTCCACTTT. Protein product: CASSLDGINSPLHF.

Written as DNA, the CDR3 is TGTGCCAGCAGCCCTAGCGGGGTGTCTGGAAACACCATATATTTT. Amino acid sequence: CASSPSGVSGNTIYF. The chain links TRBV9 to TRBJ1-3, with unresolved D. CDR1 is SGDLS, CDR2 YYNGEE, per germline. This CDR3 region has 15 residues. V lost 4 bases and J lost 1, with 12 bases in between.

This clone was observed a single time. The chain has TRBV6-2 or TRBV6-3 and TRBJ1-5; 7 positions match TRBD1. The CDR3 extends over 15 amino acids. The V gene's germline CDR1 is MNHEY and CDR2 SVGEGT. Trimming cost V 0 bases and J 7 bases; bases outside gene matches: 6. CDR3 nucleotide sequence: TGTGCCAGCAGTTACTCGACAGGGAGCTCACAGCCCCAGCATTTT. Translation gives CASSYSTGSSQPQHF.

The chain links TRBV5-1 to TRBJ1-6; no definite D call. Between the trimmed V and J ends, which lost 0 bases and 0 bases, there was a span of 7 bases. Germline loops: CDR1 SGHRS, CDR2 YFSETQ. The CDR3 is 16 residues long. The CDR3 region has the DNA TGCGCCAGCAGCTTGGAAGGGAGCTCCTATAATTCACCCCTCCACTTT. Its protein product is CASSLEGSSYNSPLHF.

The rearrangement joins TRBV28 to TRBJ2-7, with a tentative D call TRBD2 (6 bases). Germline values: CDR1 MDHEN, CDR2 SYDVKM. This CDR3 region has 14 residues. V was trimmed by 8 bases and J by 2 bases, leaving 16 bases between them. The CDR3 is CASDDHSGTYEQYF. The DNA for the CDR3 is TGTGCCAGCGATGACCATAGCGGAACCTACGAGCAGTACTTC.

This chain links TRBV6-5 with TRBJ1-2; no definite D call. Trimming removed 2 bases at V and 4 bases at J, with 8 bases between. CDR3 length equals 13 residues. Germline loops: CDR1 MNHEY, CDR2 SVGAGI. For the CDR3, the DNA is TGTGCCAGCAGTTACGATCGTTCCTATGGCTACACCTTC. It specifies CASSYDRSYGYTF.